The following is a T cell receptor (beta chain) sequence with its context. Per the germline V gene, CDR1 is SGHTS and CDR2 is YDEGEE. The ends lost 3 bases at V and 2 bases at J; junction bases unmatched: 4. This CDR3 is built from 15 residues. The entry originates in a study of control samples from healthy donors and cancer patients. Assay: immunoSEQ multiplex PCR; the TCRdb copy retains only in-frame clones and omits some. The repertoire holds some 150,000 clones, around 94% seen once, with 14% in the top ten. The source material was PBMCs. The receptor's source is a man between 60 and 70 years old with colorectal cancer. This chain connects TRBV5-8 to TRBJ1-3; 8 nucleotides agree with TRBD1. The CDR3 is CASSSDRATGNTIYF. The CDR3 DNA reads as TGTGCCAGCAGCTCGGACAGGGCGACTGGAAACACCATATATTTT.